Sequencing of this T cell receptor beta chain was carried out in a study of metastatic and nonmetastatic thyroid tumors. A remark on this clone: Its antigen remains unidentified.

The entire patient cohort was treatment-naive prior to thyroid surgery. Study results and caveats: The study reportedly found significantly higher TCR beta diversity in malignant thyroid tumors than benign nodules, in blood and tumor.

Authors' data handling: The study took CDR3 differences across clinicopathological groups and made a distant-metastasis classifier for papillary thyroid cancer from them. TCRdb re-processed the PCR reads through MiXCR. TCRdb's processing, not the study's, gives the V and J calls here. Of about 69,000 clones listed, more than 13% are singletons. The germline gives CDR1 MDHEN, CDR2 SYDVKM. The CDR3 has 14 residues. Trimming cost V 4 bases and J 8 bases, with 17 bases left between them. The chain couples TRBV28 to TRBJ1-2; D remains unclear. The TCR comes from a male donor with papillary thyroid cancer or a benign thyroid nodule (not recorded which). Some clones in this sample may be carry-over from other donors' samples. The specimen was blood. CDR3 amino acids: CASSSQSPTQGYTF. CDR3 nucleotides: TGTGCCAGCAGTTCCCAGTCTCCCACGCAAGGCTACACCTTC.